Sequencing of this T cell receptor beta chain was carried out in a study of response to subunit inactivated influenza vaccine. This clonotype was recorded a few times. Its target is not known. V was pared by 6 bases and J by 5 bases, with 10 bases between. The CDR3 has 11 amino acids. Germline values: CDR1 SQVTM, CDR2 ANQGSEA. Each CDR3 protein is one row after TCRdb ran MiXCR on the RT-PCR reads. The table has about 500,000 distinct CDR3 sequences, 16% seen once. Whole-study results and caveats: The authors suggested that every seasonal influenza vaccination recruits few new T cells.

V and J are TRBV29-1 and TRBJ1-2; D is possibly TRBD1 (6 bases). This TCR came from a man between 50 and 75 years old who received an inactivated influenza vaccine. Sequencing used CD4+ T cells sorted from PBMCs, obtained roughly 24 months after vaccination. CDR3 coding DNA: TGCAGCGTCTCAGGGGTATATGGCTACACCTTC. It encodes CSVSGVYGYTF.